A selection of T cell receptor beta chains follows, all from one sample in a study of blood T cells in healthy people across ages. TCRdb recomputed calls from the 5' RACE reads with MiXCR, one row per CDR3 protein. Of about 1,400,000 distinct CDR3 sequences in the sample, 59% are singletons; the top ten hold 6.7%. The sequencing input was blood. The origin of the receptors is a man between 18 and 35 years old in good health. Each CDR3 is given with its conserved first and last residue. Each record gives: D gene, V gene, CDR3 protein. A D gene is named only where the DNA matches it firmly.

d_gene: TRBD2; v_gene: TRBV7-2; CDR3aa: CASSLGAGGWETQYF
d_gene: -; v_gene: TRBV20-1; CDR3aa: CSARGDGNQPQHF
d_gene: TRBD1; v_gene: TRBV28; CDR3aa: CASISLDRGTDETQFF
d_gene: TRBD1; v_gene: TRBV25-1; CDR3aa: CTSSERDRLYGYTF
d_gene: TRBD1; v_gene: TRBV4-2; CDR3aa: CARPGQGFNEQYF
d_gene: TRBD1; v_gene: TRBV10-3; CDR3aa: CAISDWDRNEQYF
d_gene: -; v_gene: TRBV5-1; CDR3aa: CASAKGSYEQYF
d_gene: TRBD2; v_gene: TRBV11-2; CDR3aa: CASSLVVSSGSAQYF
d_gene: -; v_gene: TRBV12-3/TRBV12-4; CDR3aa: CASSEVKEPQHF
d_gene: -; v_gene: TRBV6-2/TRBV6-3; CDR3aa: CASNYEDFRSYGYTF
d_gene: -; v_gene: TRBV24-1; CDR3aa: CATSMDGNTIYF
d_gene: TRBD2; v_gene: TRBV20-1; CDR3aa: CSARVNSGDTYEQYF
d_gene: -; v_gene: TRBV25-1; CDR3aa: CASSELSLYGYTF
d_gene: TRBD1; v_gene: TRBV10-3; CDR3aa: CAISGDSNYGYTF
d_gene: TRBD2; v_gene: TRBV20-1; CDR3aa: CSAVLLAGGDHNEQFF
d_gene: TRBD1; v_gene: TRBV6-2/TRBV6-3; CDR3aa: CASSSRDRETNEQFF
d_gene: -; v_gene: TRBV20-1; CDR3aa: CSAALRNYNEQFF
d_gene: -; v_gene: TRBV6-5; CDR3aa: CASSTSGAAYEQYF
d_gene: TRBD1; v_gene: TRBV20-1; CDR3aa: CSARMDRVGEQYF
d_gene: TRBD1; v_gene: TRBV7-9; CDR3aa: CASGPRTGLFEQYF
d_gene: -; v_gene: TRBV3-1; CDR3aa: CASSQVRELDGSYGYTF
d_gene: -; v_gene: TRBV12-3/TRBV12-4; CDR3aa: CASNNRRSGGYTF
d_gene: -; v_gene: TRBV20-1; CDR3aa: CSAGEADPTYEQYF
d_gene: -; v_gene: TRBV7-2; CDR3aa: CASSSGFDTQYF
d_gene: TRBD1; v_gene: TRBV28; CDR3aa: CATTEPGQGRETQYF